These 29 T cell receptor beta chains originate from one sample sequenced in a study of shared clonotypes between healthy human individuals. Sequencing was performed with immunoSEQ multiplex PCR; in TCRdb, only in-frame clones are kept and a portion is missing. The repertoire has 2 million to 2.5 million clones, under 97% of them found once; the top ten carry approximately 0.13%. The sequencing sample was made of naive CD4+ T cells sorted from blood. Stated subset: CD45RA+ positively selected. The receptors were sampled from a man in his late teens or twenties in good health.

V and J are TRBV27 and TRBJ1-6; 9 bases are shared with TRBD1. V lost 7 bases and J lost 6; bases outside the gene matches: 4. CDR1 is MNHEY and CDR2 is SMNVEV in the germline V gene (reference sequence). The CDR3 extends over 14 amino acids. CDR3 nucleotide sequence: TGTGCCAGCACCGACAGGGGGGTTAATTCACCCCTCCACTTT. It encodes CASTDRGVNSPLHF.

The CDR3 DNA reads TGTGCCAGCAGCTTACAGGGGACCTCCTACGAGCAGTACTTC. This gives the protein CASSLQGTSYEQYF. V is TRBV7-9 and J is TRBJ2-7, with a possible D match to TRBD1 (6 bases). Germline CDR1 SEHNR, CDR2 FQNEAQ (reference sequence). This CDR3 is 14 amino acids long. The V end lost 2 bases, the J end lost 0 bases, and 8 bases lay between the germline ends.

For the CDR3, the DNA is TGTGCCAGCAGCGCCGGAGCCGGGACAGGAGAGACCCAGTACTTC. It codes for CASSAGAGTGETQYF. The chain links TRBV11-2 to TRBJ2-5, with 8 bases that match TRBD1. The junction had 9 bases not matched to a gene; V was cut back by 5 bases and J by 4 bases. The CDR3 runs to 15 residues. The germline V gene encodes CDR1 SGHAT and CDR2 FQNNGV.

The rearrangement links TRBV7-9 to TRBJ1-5; TRBD1 might be the D (5 bases). Germline loops: CDR1 SEHNR, CDR2 FQNEAQ (reference sequence). The CDR3 is made up of 13 amino acids. The V gene lost 5 bases and the J gene lost 7 bases, with 12 bases spanning the gap. The CDR3 spells CASSPSGAQPQHF. The CDR3 nucleotides read TGTGCCAGCAGCCCCTCTGGGGCCCAGCCCCAGCATTTT.

The chain has TRBV6-6 and TRBJ1-1, with D possibly being TRBD1 (6 bases). Germline CDR1 is MNHNY and CDR2 is SVGAGI (reference sequence). With 2 bases removed from V and 5 bases from J, the gap between germline ends came to 12 bases. The CDR3 is made up of 14 amino acids. The CDR3 nucleotides are TGTGCCAGCAGTTACGGCCGGGGGCGAACTGAAGCTTTCTTT. Translated: CASSYGRGRTEAFF.

V usage is TRBV5-1 and J usage is TRBJ1-1, with D uncertain. This CDR3 comprises 14 residues. Germline V gene sequence: CDR1 SGHRS, CDR2 YFSETQ. V lost 1 base to trimming and J lost 1 base, with 8 bases between them. CDR3 amino acids: CASSLWAGNTEAFF. CDR3 DNA: TGCGCCAGCAGCTTGTGGGCAGGGAACACTGAAGCTTTCTTT.

The V gene is TRBV7-8, the J gene TRBJ2-5, with TRBD2 matching over 10 bases. The CDR3 covers 17 residues. Germline lookup yields CDR1 SGHVS and CDR2 FQNEAQ. V dropped 3 bases and J dropped 5; count of bases not matched to a gene: 12. The CDR3 here is CASSLDGLAGVAETQYF. In DNA, the CDR3 is TGTGCCAGCAGCTTGGATGGGCTAGCGGGAGTAGCGGAGACCCAGTACTTC.

Note on this clone: Other nucleotide sequences from this sample produce the same CDR3. CDR3 sequence: CASSLGTYEQYF. The CDR3 region has the DNA TGTGCCAGCAGCTTAGGTACCTACGAGCAGTACTTC. The chain combines TRBV7-9 with TRBJ2-7, with D unclear. The CDR3 spans 12 residues. Germline V gives CDR1 SEHNR, CDR2 FQNEAQ (reference sequence). Trimming stripped 1 base from V and 2 bases from J, with 3 bases between.

The rearrangement links TRBV28 to TRBJ2-6, with 8 bases identical to TRBD1. Per germline, CDR1 MDHEN and CDR2 SYDVKM. CDR3 length: 22 residues. V dropped 5 bases and J dropped 2; count of bases not matched to a gene: 23. In nucleotides, the CDR3 is TGTGCCAGCAGTGCTGCCGGACCCGGCGGGGCAGGGGGCTTCACTGGGGCCAACGTCCTGACTTTC. This gives the protein CASSAAGPGGAGGFTGANVLTF.

The CDR3 protein is CASSGLDRGLNEQYF. The DNA for the CDR3 is TGTGCCAGCAGTGGACTGGACAGGGGGCTGAACGAGCAGTACTTC. The chain combines TRBV6-5 with TRBJ2-7; 11 positions match TRBD1. Germline assignment: CDR1 MNHEY and CDR2 SVGAGI. The CDR3 length is 15 residues. V was clipped by 5 bases and J by 5 bases; unmatched bases: 8.

The chain couples TRBV10-3 to TRBJ1-4; D is unresolved. Deletions cut 10 bases from V and 3 bases from J, with 18 bases between. The CDR3 is 15 amino acids. Germline V gene data show CDR1 as ENHRY and CDR2 as SYGVKD. Here the CDR3 reads CATWTDTLPNEKLFF. CDR3 DNA sequence: TGTGCCACCTGGACCGACACGTTGCCTAATGAAAAACTGTTTTTT.

V is TRBV7-8 and J is TRBJ2-1; either TRBD1 or TRBD2 may supply D (6 bases each). The germline CDR1 and CDR2 sequences are SGHVS and FQNEAQ. Trimming stripped 7 bases from V and 1 base from J, with 20 bases between. This CDR3 has 17 amino acids. DNA of the CDR3: TGTGCCAGCATCGTCAGGAGGAGGAGGGGGTCCTACAATGAGCAGTTCTTC. This codes for CASIVRRRRGSYNEQFF.

The chain has TRBV29-1 and TRBJ1-6; D is unresolved. The CDR3 has 14 residues. The germline V gene encodes CDR1 SQVTM and CDR2 ANQGSEA. The V end lost 1 base, the J end lost 0 bases, and 4 bases lay between the germline ends. The CDR3 here is CSVEGSSYNSPLHF. The CDR3 DNA reads TGCAGCGTTGAAGGGAGCTCCTATAATTCACCCCTCCACTTT.

The V call is TRBV5-1, the J call TRBJ2-5; maybe TRBD2 (7 bases). Trimming shortened V by 2 bases and J by 4 bases, and 12 bases separated the two germline ends. CDR1 is SGHRS and CDR2 is YFSETQ in the germline V gene. The CDR3 consists of 14 residues. The CDR3 spells CASSLREGGETQYF. DNA of the CDR3: TGCGCCAGCAGCTTAAGGGAGGGGGGAGAGACCCAGTACTTC.

The chain uses TRBV7-9 and TRBJ2-3; the D gene could be TRBD1 or TRBD2 (5 bases each). Germline V gene data show CDR1 as SEHNR and CDR2 as FQNEAQ (reference sequence). The CDR3 consists of 13 residues. V dropped 9 bases and J dropped 4 bases, with 14 bases sitting between them. CDR3: CASGYRGPDTQYF. The CDR3 DNA sequence: TGTGCCAGTGGCTATAGGGGACCAGATACGCAGTATTTT.

The genes are TRBV7-6 and TRBJ2-2; TRBD2 matches 8 bases. J lost 5 bases, V lost 5 bases, and 7 bases had no gene match. This CDR3 is built from 15 residues. Germline loops: CDR1 SGHVS, CDR2 FNYEAQ. In nucleotides, the CDR3 is TGTGCCAGCAGCACCGGGACTAGTTGGACCGGGGAGCTGTTTTTT. It translates to CASSTGTSWTGELFF.

The genes are TRBV18 and TRBJ2-3; TRBD1 matches at 9 bases. Germline CDR1 KGHSH, CDR2 LQKENI. CDR3 length: 16 residues. J was trimmed by 2 bases and V by 3 bases; bases with no gene match: 6. This CDR3 is CASSPSGTGLTDTQYF. Here the CDR3 DNA reads TGTGCCAGCTCACCCTCCGGGACAGGGCTCACAGATACGCAGTATTTT. The variable domain in full, with the rest retrieved from reference TRBV18 and TRBJ2-3, is NAGVMQNPRHLVRRRGQEARLRCSPMKGHSHVYWYRQLPEEGLKFMVYLQKENIIDESGMPKERFSAEFPKEGPSILRIQQVVRGDSAAYFCASSPSGTGLTDTQYFGPGTRLTVL.

This CDR3 is CASKTTLRREGSDTQYF. The CDR3 bases are TGTGCCAGCAAAACTACTTTAAGGCGGGAGGGTTCAGATACGCAGTATTTT. The chain links TRBV27 to TRBJ2-3; 9 bases map to TRBD2. The junction had 15 bases not matched to a gene; V was cut back by 7 bases and J by 4 bases. The CDR3 consists of 17 residues. Per the germline V gene, CDR1 is MNHEY and CDR2 is SMNVEV (reference sequence).

This chain uses TRBV27 with TRBJ2-6; D gene uncertain. This CDR3 comprises 13 residues. V lost 6 bases, J lost 0 bases, and 3 bases lay in between. The germline V gene encodes CDR1 MNHEY and CDR2 SMNVEV (reference sequence). DNA for the CDR3: TGTGCCAGCAGCATCTCTGGGGCCAACGTCCTGACTTTC. Protein sequence: CASSISGANVLTF.

The gene calls are TRBV27 and TRBJ2-7; D is undetermined. Trimming removed 3 bases from V and 2 bases from J, with 8 bases in between. This CDR3 spans 13 amino acids. The V gene's germline CDR1 is MNHEY and CDR2 SMNVEV (reference sequence). CDR3 sequence: CASSFSDAYEQYF. The CDR3 region has the DNA TGTGCCAGCAGTTTTTCGGACGCCTACGAGCAGTACTTC.

This clone was recorded only once. V gene TRBV9 combines with J gene TRBJ2-3, with D possibly TRBD2 on 5 matching bases. There are 15 residues in the CDR3. Germline V lookup: CDR1 SGDLS, CDR2 YYNGEE. V was shortened by 2 bases and J by 2 bases, with 12 bases between the two germline ends. CDR3 loop: CASSVEDFNTDTQYF. In DNA, the CDR3 is TGTGCCAGCAGCGTCGAGGACTTTAACACAGATACGCAGTATTTT.

The J gene is TRBJ1-2, the V gene TRBV5-1; a possible D gene is TRBD1 (5 bases). The germline V gene has CDR1 SGHRS and CDR2 YFSETQ. The CDR3 loop spans 13 amino acids. Trimming removed 6 bases from V and 8 bases from J, with 17 bases in between. The CDR3 loop reads CASKNQGEEGYTF. The DNA for the CDR3 is TGCGCCAGCAAAAATCAGGGTGAAGAAGGCTACACCTTC.

The chain has TRBV30 and TRBJ2-4, with 7 nucleotides matching TRBD2. This CDR3 has 16 amino acids. V was pared by 5 bases and J by 2 bases, with 12 bases of the junction left unmatched. The germline gives CDR1 GTSNPN, CDR2 SVGIG (reference sequence). The DNA for the CDR3 is TGTGCCTGGGCCCAGGGAGGGTTTATTTCCAAAAACATTCAGTACTTC. Protein: CAWAQGGFISKNIQYF.

This chain connects TRBV30 to TRBJ2-3; 7 bases match TRBD1. V dropped 7 bases and J dropped 5; count of bases not matched to a gene: 9. The CDR3 consists of 13 residues. CDR1 is GTSNPN, CDR2 SVGIG, per germline (reference sequence). The CDR3 bases are TGTGCCTACTCACAGGGGTCGCAAGATACGCAGTATTTT. It is translated as CAYSQGSQDTQYF.

The V call is TRBV7-9, the J call TRBJ1-2; D is possibly TRBD1 (6 bases). V shed 4 bases and J shed 1 base, with 10 bases lying between them. This CDR3 has 14 amino acids. The germline V gene encodes CDR1 SEHNR and CDR2 FQNEAQ (reference sequence). The CDR3 region has the DNA TGTGCCAGCAGCTCAAACAGGGTTAACTATGGCTACACCTTC. Translated: CASSSNRVNYGYTF.

This clone occurred once. This chain connects TRBV25-1 to TRBJ2-5; 7 bases agree with TRBD2. J was trimmed by 4 bases and V by 1 base; bases with no gene match: 6. The CDR3 is 15 amino acids. The germline V gene has CDR1 MGHDK and CDR2 SYGVNS. The CDR3 reads CASSEFGAGVETQYF. The CDR3 DNA reads TGTGCCAGCAGTGAATTTGGGGCGGGAGTAGAGACCCAGTACTTC.

The J gene is TRBJ2-1, the V gene TRBV7-9; a possible D gene is TRBD2 (5 bases). The CDR3 is 15 residues long. Germline loops: CDR1 SEHNR, CDR2 FQNEAQ (reference sequence). Deletions cut 5 bases from V and 5 bases from J, with 16 bases between. The CDR3 is CASSPLASRNNEQFF. The CDR3 DNA is TGTGCCAGCAGCCCTCTAGCTTCGAGGAACAATGAGCAGTTCTTC.

J is TRBJ1-1 and V is TRBV7-2; maybe TRBD1 (6 bases). Trimming left V 3 bases short and J 4 bases short, with 12 bases between. Germline lookup yields CDR1 SGHTA and CDR2 FQGNSA. The CDR3 spans 14 residues. This CDR3 is CASSFPQGRTEAFF. The CDR3 DNA is TGTGCCAGCAGCTTCCCACAGGGCCGCACTGAAGCTTTCTTT.

The chain uses TRBV7-2 and TRBJ2-7, with 8 bases lining up with TRBD2. The CDR3 covers 15 residues. J lost 4 bases, V lost 2 bases, and 7 bases had no gene match. CDR1 and CDR2 (germline): SGHTA, FQGNSA. The CDR3 region is CASSLMAGGRYEQYF. Here the CDR3 DNA reads TGTGCCAGCAGCTTAATGGCGGGAGGAAGGTACGAGCAGTACTTC.